This section outlines one T cell receptor beta chain sequence together with its context. Its binding antigen is unknown. Per-base qualities were not stored, and no clone one base away is much larger. Library preparation employed the immunoSEQ multiplex PCR assay. For the multiplex PCR, a mixture combining 60 forward primers for TCR Vbeta segments and 13 reverse primers for TCR Jbeta segments was used. A multiplex PCR assay on genomic DNA amplified the CDR3 region of rearranged TCR beta genes. The amplified TCR beta libraries were sequenced on the Illumina HiSeq System as 87-base-pair reads. On the study's bioinformatics: A later analysis tallied 70 million to 100 million unique TCR beta chains across the 640 or so repertoires, and approximately 9.9 million of those chains were shared by two or more donors. Raw reads were error-corrected and collapsed into unique sequences with a nearest-neighbor algorithm that merged closely related sequences to remove PCR and sequencing errors. V, D and J gene segments were assigned by aligning CDR3 sequences to IMGT reference sequences. For a sequence to be retained, a match of at least six nucleotides was required to both a V gene segment and a J gene segment. Rearrangements were called productive when the CDR3 lacked stop codons and stayed in frame with V and J; all others were non-productive. CDR3 was defined according to IMGT convention as the region running from the second conserved V-encoded cysteine to the conserved J-encoded phenylalanine. The earlier analysis of about 610 of the donors excluded any sequence lacking an unambiguous match to a single V gene segment. In an earlier analysis of approximately 590 of the donors, a V segment was called functional when productive rearrangements were above 56.7%, and segregating when the standard deviation between donors exceeded 5%. To diagnose cytomegalovirus status from the catalog of TCR beta chain sequences, a statistical classification framework was built. V and J gene assignment, in a later analysis, came from comparing TCR nucleotide sequences with IMGT/GENE-DB human TR gene sequences. A later analysis assigned CDR3 sequences and most-parsimonious VDJ recombination scenarios with the TCRdist pipeline. In a later analysis, each TCR beta chain was defined by its CDR3 amino acid sequence together with its V-gene family, and reads lacking a unique V-gene family were excluded. As a way to deal with suspected cross-contamination and a sequencing artifact, a later analysis dropped hundreds of nucleotide sequences that were highly shared and had low generation probability. A later analysis calculated a clonal expansion index for each public chain from normalized within-repertoire ranks of inferred template counts. In a later analysis, generation probabilities were computed using a VDJ recombination model fitted to out-of-frame rearrangements, and the results were checked against IGoR. In a later analysis, TCR-TCR, TCR-HLA and TCR-CMV co-occurrence was scored with hypergeometric tests, and a repertoire-size bias correction was applied to TCR pairs. In a later analysis, false discovery rates were estimated by permuting HLA or CMV assignments 20 times. In a later analysis, co-occurring TCRs were grouped using DBSCAN, and TCRdist sequence similarity was added for clustering within HLA-allele-positive subsets. Repertoires with fewer than 30,000 or more than 120,000 public chains, plus five repertoires with anomalous nucleotide sharing, were excluded from co-occurrence clustering. The clones in this table, taken by TCRdb from immuneACCESS, are in-frame only. Not every clone is retained; where verified, under half of the shortfall comes from an unresolved V gene, and the cause of the rest is unknown. That table gives V, J and clone size, and the DNA gave D and trimming. The sample table shows 200,000 to 250,000 clones, and just under 85% are seen once. The ten largest clones take up 0.58% of the sample.

The cohort comprised around 690 healthy bone marrow donors. All cohort members were sampled while nominally healthy, although unrecorded immune exposures were likely present. The donor tested CMV seronegative, placing the donor among the roughly 340 seronegative members of the cohort. A peripheral blood sample was provided by each donor, and peripheral blood mononuclear cells were used for TCR beta sequencing. Genomic DNA extraction from the blood cell samples was performed with the Qiagen DNeasy Blood Extraction Kit. This sample is part of a study of cytomegalovirus exposure and HLA in healthy donors (dated by TCRdb to 2016 to 2017). In the study overall: In an earlier analysis of about 560 of the donors, 276 Gb of sequence data and 120 million or so unique TCR beta sequences from about 190 million T cells were reported. Among a few hundred genotyped donors of the cohort, an average of around 240,000 unique TCR beta nucleotide sequences were sequenced per donor, roughly 18% of them non-productive. A later analysis re-examined previously published TCR beta repertoires from over 500 donors and added high-resolution HLA genotyping to investigate patterns of TCR occurrence. The T cell repertoires of around 670 subjects were profiled by immunosequencing and related to cytomegalovirus serostatus. All discovery cohort repertoires had been generated on a single sequencing platform. Rather than drawing on any new phenotypic data, the later analysis identified candidate immune exposures from TCR beta sequences and the way those sequences occurred across donors. The study combined high-throughput TCR immunosequencing, statistical association of individual TCRs with disease status, and machine learning to predict cytomegalovirus infection status. Donor age, sex, ethnicity and CMV serostatus were collected together with the repertoire data. The study aimed to test whether cataloging public T cell receptors could reveal signatures of past pathogen exposure. The number of donors typed differed by locus, with roughly 629-640 for A, B, C, DRB1 and DQB1, roughly 550 for DQA1, 600 to 610 for DPA1, and around 430 for DPB1. A later genetic analysis took genome-wide SNP genotypes for about 60% of the roughly 670 donors and used that subset as a discovery cohort. An early release covering more than 500 HLA-typed donors comprised 300 to 350 gigabases of sequencing data and around 80 million unique TCR sequences. About 5 DR-DQ haplotypes were handled as single units for association and clustering, since linkage in the cohort was strong. To decide whether each TCR beta V gene segment behaved as functional or pseudogenic, an earlier analysis of 587 of the donors relied on high-throughput TCR beta sequencing. Along with the roughly 700-subject first cohort, a separate validation cohort of more than 90 different subjects was used. Of the roughly 400 genotyped donors, 70% to 90% were placed in the genetic ancestry cluster associated with self-reported Caucasian donors. Both class I and class II loci were covered by HLA typing, at four-digit resolution. Summary of the overall study and its limitations: A group of highly shared sequence variants was considered likely to be a technical artifact of the sequencing pipeline. Because HLA typing was missing for some donors at each locus, association tests included only the typed subset. Immune exposure information for the cohort was limited to CMV serostatus. In a later analysis, most CMV-associated TCR beta chains were found to appear HLA-restricted, with HLA associations seemingly driven largely by CMV exposure. A total of fewer than 200 TCR beta chains were listed by the study as associated with cytomegalovirus. At a false discovery rate of 0.05, a later analysis linked some 18,000 TCR beta sequences to specific HLA alleles. In a later analysis, HLA-associated TCR beta chains were found to be more clonally expanded and to have lower generation probabilities than equally common non-associated chains. Correlated functional status among segregating V segments might reflect linkage disequilibrium, but an unknown experimental factor could not be ruled out. An association between a missense DCLRE1C variant and V-gene and J-gene trimming of TCR beta chains was found in a later genetic analysis and replicated in an independent cohort. The classifier was reported to diagnose cytomegalovirus status with high specificity and sensitivity in both the original cohort and the validation cohort. Only TCR beta chains were sequenced in this cohort, and the absence of alpha or paired-chain data limited detectable features. In an earlier analysis of around 600 of the donors, most TCR beta V segments were observed in productive rearrangements about 87% or about 30% of the time, broadly matching IMGT annotations. Because counts were too low, roughly 17 rarely observed V segments, including chromosome 9 orphons, were left out of the earlier analysis of some 640 of the donors. While some public TCRs were present in many individuals, most TCR sequences turned up only very rarely across donors. The presence/absence analyses assumed that sequencing depth was roughly uniform across donors, and that assumption may not be true. A few of the identified cytomegalovirus-associated TCR beta chains were confirmed in vitro to be specific for cytomegalovirus antigens. In a later analysis, TCR association rates were found to vary across HLA loci, with the most associated TCRs seen for DRB1 alleles and the fewest for HLA-C alleles. Because the 87-base-pair reads could not distinguish some IMGT-functional V segments, including TRBV6-2 and TRBV6-3, those segments were excluded. When HLA alleles, especially DR and DQ, strongly co-occurred, TCR associations were difficult to assign to individual alleles. According to a later analysis, parvovirus B19, influenza, CMV and Epstein-Barr virus appeared linked to several top co-occurrence clusters. The authors suggested that the approach could potentially be generalized to other disease states and immunological phenotypes. A further reported finding was that TCR beta sequences accurately predicted the HLA-A and HLA-B alleles for most subjects in the first cohort. According to a later genetic analysis, donors in an Asian-associated ancestry cluster had fewer N-insertions in productive TCRs than the approximately 670-donor mean.

V and J are truncated by 7 bases and 10 bases respectively, leaving an intervening sequence of 14 bases. The CDR3 has 12 amino acids, counting the end cysteine and phenylalanine. Only the CDR3 portion is preserved as DNA: 36 bases, with reading frame beginning at the first base. From the germline V gene, CDR1 is SNHLY and CDR2 is FYNNEI. The sequence came from a woman between 40 and 50 years old in good health and CMV-seronegative. The chain is assembled from TRBV2 and TRBJ2-1; no D gene is confidently identified. The sequenced sample was PBMCs. CDR3 reads: CASNKIAVEQFF. The sequence in DNA is TGTGCCAGCAATAAAATAGCCGTAGAGCAGTTCTTC.